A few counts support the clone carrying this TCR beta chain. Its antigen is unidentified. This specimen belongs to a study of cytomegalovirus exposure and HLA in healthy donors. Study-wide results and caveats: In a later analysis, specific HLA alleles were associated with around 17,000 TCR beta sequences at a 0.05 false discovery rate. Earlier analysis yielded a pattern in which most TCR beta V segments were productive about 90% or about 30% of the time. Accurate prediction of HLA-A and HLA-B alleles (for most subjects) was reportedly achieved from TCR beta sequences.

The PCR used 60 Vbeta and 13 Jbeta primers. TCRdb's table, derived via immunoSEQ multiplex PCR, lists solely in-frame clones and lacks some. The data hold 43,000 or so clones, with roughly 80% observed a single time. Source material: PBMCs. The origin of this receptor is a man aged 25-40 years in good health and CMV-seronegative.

In DNA form, the CDR3 reads TGTGCCAGTAGTTGGGGCAGAGGCTCCTACGAGCAGTACTTC. Encoded protein: CASSWGRGSYEQYF. The chain joins TRBV19 to TRBJ2-7, with D possibly TRBD1 on 5 matching bases. Trimming removed 5 bases at V and 0 bases at J, with 11 bases between. Germline V lookup: CDR1 LNHDA, CDR2 SQIVND (reference sequence). The length of the CDR3 is 14 residues.